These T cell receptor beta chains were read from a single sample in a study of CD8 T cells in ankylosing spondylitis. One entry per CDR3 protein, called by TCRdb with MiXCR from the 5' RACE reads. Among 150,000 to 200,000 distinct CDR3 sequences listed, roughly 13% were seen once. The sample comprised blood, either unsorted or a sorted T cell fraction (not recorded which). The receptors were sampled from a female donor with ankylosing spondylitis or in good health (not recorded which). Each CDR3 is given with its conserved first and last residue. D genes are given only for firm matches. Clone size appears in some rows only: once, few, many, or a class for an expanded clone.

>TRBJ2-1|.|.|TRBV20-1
CSTPRRERHNEQFF
TGCAGCACCCCGCGCAGGGAAAGACACAATGAGCAGTTCTTC
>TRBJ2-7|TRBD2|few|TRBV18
CASSLDSGTSGRNEQYF
TGTGCCAGCTCACTCGACTCCGGGACTAGCGGGAGGAACGAGCAGTACTTC
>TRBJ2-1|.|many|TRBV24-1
CATSDYWDGDNEQFF
TGTGCCACCAGTGATTATTGGGACGGAGACAATGAGCAGTTCTTC
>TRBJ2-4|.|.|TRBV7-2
CASSPLDTAKNIQYF
TGTGCCAGCAGCCCGCTGGATACAGCCAAAAACATTCAGTACTTC
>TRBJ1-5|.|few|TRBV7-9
CASSPTGGEEQPQHF
TGTGCCAGCAGCCCGACAGGAGGAGAAGAACAGCCCCAGCATTTT
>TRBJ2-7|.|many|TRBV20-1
CSAQSRSYEQYF
TGCAGTGCACAGAGTAGGTCCTACGAGCAGTACTTC
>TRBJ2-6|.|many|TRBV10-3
CAISESGNTPVAGANVLTF
TGTGCCATCAGTGAAAGTGGGAACACCCCTGTCGCTGGGGCCAACGTCCTGACTTTC
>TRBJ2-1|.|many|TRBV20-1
CSARRRAGVNEQFF
TGCAGTGCTCGTCGGAGGGCGGGCGTTAATGAGCAGTTCTTC
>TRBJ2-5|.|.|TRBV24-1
CATSDPEPRETQYF
TGTGCCACCAGTGATCCGGAACCAAGAGAGACCCAGTACTTC
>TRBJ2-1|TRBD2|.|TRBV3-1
CASSHIPQRTSGSVYNEQFF
TGTGCCAGCAGCCATATTCCGCAACGGACTAGCGGGAGTGTCTACAATGAGCAGTTCTTC
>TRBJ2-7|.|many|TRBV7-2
CASSLAPPGTSSYEQYF
TGTGCCAGCAGCTTAGCGCCCCCTGGGACAAGCTCCTACGAGCAGTACTTC
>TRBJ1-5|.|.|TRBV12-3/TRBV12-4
CASRVGDQPQHF
TGTGCCAGCAGGGTAGGGGATCAGCCCCAGCATTTT
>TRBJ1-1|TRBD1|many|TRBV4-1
CASSQATGGTGNTEAFF
TGCGCCAGCAGCCAAGCAACAGGGGGCACAGGGAACACTGAAGCTTTCTTT
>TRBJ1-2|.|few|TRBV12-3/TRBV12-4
CASSWEDSPYGYTF
TGTGCCAGCAGTTGGGAGGACAGCCCCTATGGCTACACCTTC
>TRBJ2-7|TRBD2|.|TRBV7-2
CASSATSGRNNEQYF
TGTGCCAGCAGCGCCACTAGCGGGAGGAACAACGAGCAGTACTTC
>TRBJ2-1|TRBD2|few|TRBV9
CASSGRGDNEQFF
TGTGCCAGCAGCGGGCGGGGGGACAATGAGCAGTTCTTC
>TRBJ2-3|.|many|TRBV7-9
CASTPTDTQYF
TGTGCCAGCACTCCTACAGATACGCAGTATTTT
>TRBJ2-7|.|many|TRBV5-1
CASSLTRLRYEQYF
TGCGCCAGCAGCTTGACCAGGCTAAGATACGAGCAGTACTTC
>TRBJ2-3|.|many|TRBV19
CASSPDRLGTDTQYF
TGTGCCAGTAGTCCAGACCGCCTGGGCACAGATACGCAGTATTTT
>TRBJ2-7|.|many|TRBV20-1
CSARGLSSLYEQYF
TGCAGTGCTAGGGGACTCTCATCGCTCTACGAGCAGTACTTC
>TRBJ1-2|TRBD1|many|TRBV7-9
CASSYTGTGDGYTF
TGTGCCAGCAGCTACACAGGGACAGGGGACGGCTACACCTTC
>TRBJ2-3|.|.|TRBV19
CASSVGILMDTQYF
TGTGCCAGTAGTGTGGGAATTTTAATGGATACGCAGTATTTT
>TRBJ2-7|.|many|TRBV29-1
CSARLAAYEQYF
TGCAGCGCCCGACTTGCGGCCTACGAGCAGTACTTC
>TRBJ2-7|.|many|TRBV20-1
CSPQVGQAYEQYF
TGCAGTCCTCAAGTGGGACAAGCCTACGAGCAGTACTTC
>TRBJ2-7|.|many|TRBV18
CASSPLVHHEQYF
TGTGCCAGCTCACCACTAGTACATCACGAGCAGTACTTC
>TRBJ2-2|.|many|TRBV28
CASSFIQGAGELFF
TGTGCCAGCAGTTTTATACAGGGTGCCGGGGAGCTGTTTTTT
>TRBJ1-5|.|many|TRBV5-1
CASSLDGQNQPQHF
TGCGCCAGCAGCTTGGACGGACAGAATCAGCCCCAGCATTTT
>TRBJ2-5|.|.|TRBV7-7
CASSRGTAETQYF
TGTGCTAGCAGCCGCGGCACGGCAGAGACCCAGTACTTC
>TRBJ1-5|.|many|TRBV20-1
CSVSGQGNQPQHF
TGCAGTGTTTCCGGTCAAGGCAATCAGCCCCAGCATTTT
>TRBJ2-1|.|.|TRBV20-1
CSAGGPRDDEQFF
TGCAGTGCTGGGGGACCGCGGGATGATGAGCAGTTCTTC
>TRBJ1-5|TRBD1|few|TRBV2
CASSRRTGDSNQPQHF
TGTGCCAGCAGTAGACGGACAGGGGATAGCAATCAGCCCCAGCATTTT
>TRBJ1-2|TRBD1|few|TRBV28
CASRIQGGANYGYTF
TGTGCCAGCAGGATACAGGGGGGTGCTAACTATGGCTACACCTTC
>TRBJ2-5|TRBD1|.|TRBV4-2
CASSQGQGEETQYF
TGTGCCAGCAGCCAAGGACAGGGAGAGGAGACCCAGTACTTC
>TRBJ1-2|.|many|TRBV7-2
CASSLVAIGYGYTF
TGTGCCAGCAGCTTAGTTGCAATCGGCTATGGCTACACCTTC
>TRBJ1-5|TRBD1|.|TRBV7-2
CASSFGTGEYQPQHF
TGTGCCAGCAGCTTCGGGACAGGGGAGTATCAGCCCCAGCATTTT
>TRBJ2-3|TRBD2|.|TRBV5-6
CASSRSGRATDTQYF
TGTGCCAGCAGCCGGAGCGGGAGGGCCACAGATACGCAGTATTTT
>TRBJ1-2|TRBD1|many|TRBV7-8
CASSLGQGGNYGYTF
TGTGCCAGCAGCTTAGGTCAGGGGGGCAACTATGGCTACACCTTC
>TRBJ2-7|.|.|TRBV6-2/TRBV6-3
CASSYPRAPYF
TGTGCCAGCAGTTACCCCCGGGCCCCTTACTTC
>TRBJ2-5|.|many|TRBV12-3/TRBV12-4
CASSPPILQETQYF
TGTGCCAGCAGTCCGCCTATCCTCCAAGAGACCCAGTACTTC
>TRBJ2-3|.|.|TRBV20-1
CSASTGPTDTQYF
TGCAGTGCTAGCACAGGGCCCACAGATACGCAGTATTTT
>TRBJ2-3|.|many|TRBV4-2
CASSQDLVAGADTQYF
TGTGCCAGCAGCCAAGATTTGGTGGCTGGGGCAGATACGCAGTATTTT